These 8 T cell receptor beta chains were sequenced from one sample in a study of cytomegalovirus exposure and HLA in healthy donors. PCR employed 60 Vbeta and 13 Jbeta primers. Profiled with immunoSEQ multiplex PCR; TCRdb holds only in-frame clones, not every one. This listing includes more than 90,000 clones. Sequenced: PBMCs. These receptor sequences come from a man aged 30-40 years in good health and CMV-seronegative.

A note on this clone: Other DNA sequences in this sample translate to the same CDR3. This chain connects TRBV28 to TRBJ1-1; 7 positions agree with TRBD1. CDR1 is MDHEN, CDR2 SYDVKM, per germline. The junction had 10 bases not matched to a gene; V was cut back by 4 bases and J by 5 bases. The CDR3 loop spans 15 amino acids. DNA of the CDR3: TGTGCCAGCAGTTCTCACCGACAGGGAGAGACTGAAGCTTTCTTT. As protein: CASSSHRQGETEAFF.

This chain uses TRBV7-2 with TRBJ2-7; no reliable D call. Germline V gives CDR1 SGHTA, CDR2 FQGNSA. Trimming shortened V by 4 bases and J by 3 bases, and 10 bases separated the two germline ends. The CDR3 totals 13 residues. The CDR3 nucleotides read TGTGCCAGCAGCTCCCGCGTGCTCTACGAGCAGTACTTC. Amino acids: CASSSRVLYEQYF.

The rearrangement links TRBV5-6 to TRBJ2-7; 7 bases agree with TRBD1. The CDR3 contains 15 residues. The ends lost 3 bases at V and 2 bases at J; junction bases unmatched: 8. Germline V CDR1 and CDR2: SGHDT, YYEEEE. DNA for the CDR3: TGTGCCAGCAGCTCAGTTGGGACAGTGGCCTACGAGCAGTACTTC. Its translation is CASSSVGTVAYEQYF.

This chain connects TRBV4-1 to TRBJ2-2; possibly TRBD2 for D (6 bases). Trimming removed 0 bases at V and 6 bases at J, with 8 bases between. CDR1 and CDR2 (germline): MGHRA, YSYEKL. This CDR3 comprises 14 residues. The CDR3 spells CASSQEWGAGELFF. For the CDR3, the DNA is TGCGCCAGCAGCCAAGAATGGGGGGCCGGGGAGCTGTTTTTT.

This chain uses TRBV5-1 with TRBJ1-5; possible D gene TRBD1, 5 bases. Trimming removed 0 bases at V and 3 bases at J, with 10 bases between. Germline V lookup: CDR1 SGHRS, CDR2 YFSETQ. CDR3 length: 15 amino acids. The CDR3 DNA reads as TGCGCCAGCAGCTTGGATCCGGGGGTCAATCAGCCCCAGCATTTT. Protein sequence: CASSLDPGVNQPQHF.

This chain joins TRBV7-2 and TRBJ2-7; D uncertain. CDR1 SGHTA and CDR2 FQGNSA come from the germline V gene. V gave up 3 bases and J gave up 5 bases, with 5 bases separating them. This CDR3 spans 11 amino acids. CDR3 protein: CASSFRDEQYF. CDR3 DNA: TGTGCCAGCAGCTTTCGGGACGAGCAGTACTTC.

V gene TRBV5-6 combines with J gene TRBJ2-3; D gene unclear. V lost 3 bases and J lost 6, with 14 bases in between. CDR3 length: 14 amino acids. The germline CDR1 and CDR2 sequences are SGHDT and YYEEEE. This CDR3 reads CASSWYSGGDTQYF. The CDR3 bases are TGTGCCAGCAGCTGGTATTCGGGTGGCGATACGCAGTATTTT.

The chain is built from TRBV7-9 and TRBJ2-2; 9 nucleotides match TRBD2. V shed 5 bases, J shed 0 bases, and the junction held 13 bases outside the gene matches. Germline lookup yields CDR1 SEHNR and CDR2 FQNEAQ (reference sequence). The CDR3 spans 19 residues. CDR3 loop: CASSLRVGAGGANTGELFF. DNA for the CDR3: TGTGCCAGCAGCCTAAGGGTCGGAGCGGGGGGCGCGAACACCGGGGAGCTGTTTTTT.